The 15 T cell receptor beta chains in this list originate from one sample, sequenced in a study of T cells in tuberculosis (dated by TCRdb to between 2017 and 2018). The library came from the immunoSEQ multiplex PCR assay. Imported from immuneACCESS, the table was reduced by TCRdb to in-frame sequences with V and J called. These copies leave out some clones; in studies compared against another copy, an unresolved V gene accounts for under half, and the cause of the remainder is not known. The sample table lists 25,000 to 35,000 clones, around 90% of them with a count of one. The biggest ten clones account for 6.5% to 9.5% of the sample. Sequencing used PBMCs. The origin of the receptors is a donor aged 10 to 29 with latent tuberculosis or without tuberculosis infection. Some clones in this sample may be carry-over from other donors' samples.

The V and J genes are TRBV6-5 and TRBJ1-4; 8 positions match TRBD1. V shed 6 bases and J 5 bases; nucleotides not matched to a gene: 5. This CDR3 contains 14 residues. Germline V lookup: CDR1 MNHEY, CDR2 SVGAGI. The CDR3 DNA reads TGTGCCAGCAGAAGACAGGGGCTGAATGAAAAACTGTTTTTT. This sequence encodes CASRRQGLNEKLFF.

This clone was counted once. This chain connects TRBV4-1 to TRBJ2-7, with 11 bases that match TRBD2. Germline CDR1 and CDR2: MGHRA and YSYEKL. The CDR3 runs to 16 residues. The V gene end was trimmed by 4 bases and the J gene end by 0 bases; junction bases not matched to a gene: 5. CDR3 loop: CASSPRTSGFSYEQYF. The CDR3 nucleotides are TGCGCCAGCAGCCCTCGGACTAGCGGGTTCTCCTACGAGCAGTACTTC.

The rearrangement links TRBV6-5 to TRBJ2-5, with 8 bases lining up with TRBD2. This CDR3 is 15 amino acids long. Germline CDR1 reads MNHEY; CDR2 reads SVGAGI. V lost 10 bases and J lost 2; bases outside the gene matches: 12. The CDR3 reads CATSRAGASQETQYF. The CDR3, as DNA: TGTGCCACCTCCCGAGCGGGGGCGTCTCAAGAGACCCAGTACTTC.

The chain recombines TRBV5-1 with TRBJ2-2; 7 bases fit TRBD2. With V trimmed by 2 bases and J by 4 bases, 2 bases remained unmatched. The germline CDR1 and CDR2 sequences are SGHRS and YFSETQ. CDR3 length: 14 amino acids. CDR3 region: CASSFSGFTGELFF. The CDR3 region has the DNA TGCGCCAGCAGCTTTAGCGGGTTCACCGGGGAGCTGTTTTTT. The variable domain in full, with the rest retrieved from reference TRBV5-1 and TRBJ2-2, is KAGVTQTPRYLIKTRGQQVTLSCSPISGHRSVSWYQQTPGQGLQFLFEYFSETQRNKGNFPGRFSGRQFSNSRSEMNVSTLELGDSALYLCASSFSGFTGELFFGEGSRLTVL.

The chain carries TRBV7-9 and TRBJ2-3; 12 positions agree with TRBD2. Germline CDR1 is SEHNR and CDR2 is FQNEAQ (reference sequence). V gave up 4 bases and J gave up 3 bases; unmatched junction bases: 2. CDR3 size: 15 residues. The CDR3 protein is CASSSGLAGTDTQYF. The CDR3 DNA is TGTGCCAGCAGCTCAGGACTAGCGGGGACAGATACGCAGTATTTT. The full variable domain, rest sourced from reference TRBV7-9 and TRBJ2-3, is DTGVSQNPRHKITKRGQNVTFRCDPISEHNRLYWYRQTLGQGPEFLTYFQNEAQLEKSRLLSDRFSAERPKGSFSTLEIQRTEQGDSAMYLCASSSGLAGTDTQYFGPGTRLTVL.

This chain connects TRBV7-6 to TRBJ2-7; D is possibly TRBD2 (6 bases). CDR1 is SGHVS and CDR2 is FNYEAQ in the germline V gene. Trimming took off 0 bases at V and 3 bases at J, with 12 bases between the two ends. The CDR3 totals 15 residues. In nucleotides, the CDR3 is TGTGCCAGCAGCTTAGCGGCGGGACGTAGCTACGAGCAGTACTTC. Amino acids: CASSLAAGRSYEQYF.

This clone occurred once. The chain carries TRBV4-1 and TRBJ2-7, with 7 bases lining up with TRBD2. Losses at the gene ends were 3 bases for V and 2 bases for J; bases not matched to a gene: 4. The CDR3 has 14 amino acids. From germline, CDR1 is MGHRA and CDR2 YSYEKL. CDR3 coding DNA: TGCGCCAGCAGCCAGTCGGCGGGAGCCTACGAGCAGTACTTC. It translates to CASSQSAGAYEQYF.

This rearrangement joins TRBV7-9 to TRBJ2-7, with a possible D match to TRBD2 (5 bases). The ends were cut back, 3 bases at V and 5 bases at J, with 11 bases in the middle. The germline gives CDR1 SEHNR, CDR2 FQNEAQ (reference sequence). CDR3 length: 13 residues. The CDR3: CASSFDPGNEQYF. The CDR3 region has the DNA TGTGCCAGCAGCTTTGACCCCGGGAACGAGCAGTACTTC.

The chain couples TRBV6-5 to TRBJ1-1; 8 bases are shared with TRBD1. Germline CDR1 reads MNHEY; CDR2 reads SVGAGI. V was pared by 2 bases and J by 8 bases, with 4 bases of the junction left unmatched. This CDR3 spans 13 amino acids. The CDR3 region is CASSYPGTGEAFF. CDR3 nucleotide sequence: TGTGCCAGCAGTTACCCCGGGACAGGCGAAGCTTTCTTT.

The rearrangement joins TRBV5-1 to TRBJ2-7, with 11 nucleotides matching TRBD2. V was clipped by 0 bases and J by 4 bases; unmatched bases: 3. Germline CDR1 SGHRS, CDR2 YFSETQ. The CDR3 has 15 residues. The CDR3 DNA sequence: TGCGCCAGCAGCTTGGAGCCTAGCGGGGGGTACGAGCAGTACTTC. This gives the protein CASSLEPSGGYEQYF.

CDR3 residues: CASSFGQGVEQYF. For the CDR3, the DNA is TGTGCCAGCAGCTTCGGACAGGGGGTCGAGCAGTACTTC. The chain carries TRBV11-2 and TRBJ2-7; 10 bases match TRBD1. This CDR3 is 13 amino acids long. V lost 3 bases, J lost 6 bases, and 2 bases stayed unmatched. The V gene's germline CDR1 is SGHAT and CDR2 FQNNGV.

The chain joins TRBV6-5 to TRBJ2-3; TRBD2 matches at 7 bases. Germline CDR1 and CDR2: MNHEY and SVGAGI. The CDR3 totals 15 residues. V shed 5 bases, J shed 3 bases, and the junction held 8 bases outside the gene matches. CDR3 region: CASSPWGGRTDTQYF. As DNA, the CDR3 is TGTGCCAGCAGTCCCTGGGGAGGGCGAACAGATACGCAGTATTTT.

The chain links TRBV6-1 to TRBJ2-1; 12 bases are shared with TRBD2. CDR3 size: 15 residues. The V gene end was trimmed by 6 bases and the J gene end by 4 bases; junction bases not matched to a gene: 4. The germline gives CDR1 MNHNS, CDR2 SASEGT. The CDR3 nucleotides are TGTGCCAGCAGCCGGACTAGCGGGACGTACAATGAGCAGTTCTTC. Amino acid sequence: CASSRTSGTYNEQFF.

The chain combines TRBV9 with TRBJ2-7; D possibly corresponds to TRBD1 (6 bases). V dropped 1 base and J dropped 1 base, with 9 bases sitting between them. The CDR3 totals 14 residues. CDR1 is SGDLS, CDR2 YYNGEE, per germline. Written as DNA, the CDR3 is TGTGCCAGCAGCGTAACAGGGCAATCCTACGAGCAGTACTTC. Translation: CASSVTGQSYEQYF.

The chain couples TRBV2 to TRBJ2-5; the D gene is possibly TRBD2 (6 bases). V was pared by 1 base and J by 2 bases, with 20 bases between. The CDR3 sequence is 18 residues long. Germline values: CDR1 SNHLY, CDR2 FYNNEI. The CDR3 spells CASSEVWAGTGGQETQYF. CDR3 in DNA: TGTGCCAGCAGTGAAGTCTGGGCCGGGACTGGGGGACAAGAGACCCAGTACTTC.